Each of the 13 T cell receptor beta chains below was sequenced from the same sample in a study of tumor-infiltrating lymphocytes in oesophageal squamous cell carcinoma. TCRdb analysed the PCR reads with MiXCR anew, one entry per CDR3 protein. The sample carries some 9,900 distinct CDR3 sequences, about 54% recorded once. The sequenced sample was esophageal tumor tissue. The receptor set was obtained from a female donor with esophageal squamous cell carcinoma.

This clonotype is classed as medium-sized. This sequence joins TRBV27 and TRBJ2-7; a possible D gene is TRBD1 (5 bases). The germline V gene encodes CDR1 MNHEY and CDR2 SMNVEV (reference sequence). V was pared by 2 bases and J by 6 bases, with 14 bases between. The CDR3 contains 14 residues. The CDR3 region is CASSLIIGAGEQYF. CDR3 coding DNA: TGTGCCAGCAGTTTAATCATAGGGGCAGGCGAGCAGTACTTC.

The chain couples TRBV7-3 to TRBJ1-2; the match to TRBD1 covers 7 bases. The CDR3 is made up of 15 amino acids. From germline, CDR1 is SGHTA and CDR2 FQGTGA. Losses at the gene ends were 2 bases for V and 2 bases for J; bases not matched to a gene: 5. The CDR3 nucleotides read TGTGCCAGCAGCTTAGAGGGACAGTTAAACTATGGCTACACCTTC. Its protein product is CASSLEGQLNYGYTF.

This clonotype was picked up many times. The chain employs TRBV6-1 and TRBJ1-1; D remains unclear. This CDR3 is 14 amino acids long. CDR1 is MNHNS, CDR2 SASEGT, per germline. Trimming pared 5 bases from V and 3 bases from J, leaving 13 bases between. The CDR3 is CASSSAVGDTEAFF. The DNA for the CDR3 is TGTGCCAGCAGTTCCGCAGTTGGTGACACTGAAGCTTTCTTT.

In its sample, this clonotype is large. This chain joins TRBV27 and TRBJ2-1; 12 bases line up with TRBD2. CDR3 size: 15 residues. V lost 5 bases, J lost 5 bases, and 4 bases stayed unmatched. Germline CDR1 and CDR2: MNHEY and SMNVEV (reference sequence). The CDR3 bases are TGTGCCAGCAGTAAGCTAGCGGGAGGGCACAATGAGCAGTTCTTC. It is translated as CASSKLAGGHNEQFF.

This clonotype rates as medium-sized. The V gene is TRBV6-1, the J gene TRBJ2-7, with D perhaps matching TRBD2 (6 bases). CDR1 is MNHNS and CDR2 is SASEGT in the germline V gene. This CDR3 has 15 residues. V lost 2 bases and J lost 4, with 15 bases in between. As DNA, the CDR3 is TGTGCCAGCAGTGAAATCGGGGGAGGACGGTACGAGCAGTACTTC. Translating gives CASSEIGGGRYEQYF.

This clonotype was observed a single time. The CDR3 reads CASSPGPHGAQYF. CDR3 coding DNA: TGTGCCAGCAGCCCCGGGCCTCACGGAGCCCAGTACTTC. The chain has TRBV7-9 and TRBJ2-5; D remains ambiguous. The CDR3 is made up of 13 amino acids. Germline-derived CDR1 and CDR2 are SEHNR and FQNEAQ (reference sequence). Trimming stripped 5 bases from V and 9 bases from J, with 16 bases between. The full variable domain, its missing parts supplied by reference TRBV7-9 and TRBJ2-5, is DTGVSQNPRHKITKRGQNVTFRCDPISEHNRLYWYRQTLGQGPEFLTYFQNEAQLEKSRLLSDRFSAERPKGSFSTLEIQRTEQGDSAMYLCASSPGPHGAQYFGPGTRLLVL.

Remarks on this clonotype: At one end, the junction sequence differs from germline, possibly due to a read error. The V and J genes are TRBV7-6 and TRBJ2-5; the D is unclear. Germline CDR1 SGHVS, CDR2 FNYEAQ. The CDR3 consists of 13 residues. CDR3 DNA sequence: TGTGCTAGCAGGCGGCAGGCGCAAGAGACCCAGTACTTC. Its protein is CASRRQAQETQYF.

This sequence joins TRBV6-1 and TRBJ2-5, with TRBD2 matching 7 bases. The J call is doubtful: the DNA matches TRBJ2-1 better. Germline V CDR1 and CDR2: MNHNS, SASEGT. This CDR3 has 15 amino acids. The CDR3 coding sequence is TGTGCCAGCAGCGCCGGGACTAACCCTTACAATGAGCAGTTCTTC. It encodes CASSAGTNPYNEQFF.

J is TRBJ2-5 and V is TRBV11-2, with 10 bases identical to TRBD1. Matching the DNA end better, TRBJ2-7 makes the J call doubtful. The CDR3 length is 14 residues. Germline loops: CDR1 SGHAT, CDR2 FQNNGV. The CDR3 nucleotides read TGTGCCAGCAGCTTGGGACAGGGGCTGATCGAGCAGTACTTC. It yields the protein CASSLGQGLIEQYF.

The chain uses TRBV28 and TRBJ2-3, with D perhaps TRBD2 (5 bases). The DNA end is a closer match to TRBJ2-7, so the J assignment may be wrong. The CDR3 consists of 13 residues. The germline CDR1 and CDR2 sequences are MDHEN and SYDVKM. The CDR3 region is CASSLASAAEQYF. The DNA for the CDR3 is TGTGCCAGCAGTTTAGCTTCAGCGGCCGAGCAGTACTTC.

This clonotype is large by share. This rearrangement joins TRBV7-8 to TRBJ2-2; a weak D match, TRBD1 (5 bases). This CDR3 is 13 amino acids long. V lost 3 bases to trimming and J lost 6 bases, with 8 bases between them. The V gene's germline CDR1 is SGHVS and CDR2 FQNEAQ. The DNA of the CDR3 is TGTGCCAGCAGCTTCACAGGCTCCGGGGAGCTGTTTTTT. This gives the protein CASSFTGSGELFF.

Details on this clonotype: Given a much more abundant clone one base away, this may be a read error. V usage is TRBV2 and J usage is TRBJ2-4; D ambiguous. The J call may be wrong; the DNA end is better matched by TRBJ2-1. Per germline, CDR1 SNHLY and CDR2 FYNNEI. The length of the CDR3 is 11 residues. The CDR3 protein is CASSQMDKQFF. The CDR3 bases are TGTGCCAGCAGCCAAATGGATAAGCAGTTCTTC.

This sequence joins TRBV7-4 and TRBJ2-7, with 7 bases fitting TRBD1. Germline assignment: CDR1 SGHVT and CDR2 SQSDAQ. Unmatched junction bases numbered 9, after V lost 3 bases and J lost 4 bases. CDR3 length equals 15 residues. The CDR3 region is CASSLRRGSGYEQYF. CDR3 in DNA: TGTGCCAGCAGCTTGCGCAGGGGGAGTGGTTACGAGCAGTACTTC.